These 2 T cell receptor beta chains originate from one sample sequenced in a study of cytomegalovirus exposure and HLA in healthy donors. PCR employed 60 Vbeta and 13 Jbeta primers. Here immunoSEQ multiplex PCR was the method, and the copy in TCRdb shows in-frame clones only, minus some. The data hold 90,000 to 130,000 clones, with 78% observed a single time. What was sequenced was PBMCs. Receptor source: a woman in her thirties in good health and CMV-seronegative.

The chain recombines TRBV29-1 with TRBJ2-5; TRBD1 agrees at 8 bases. With the DNA end fitting TRBJ2-7 better, the J assignment may be wrong. CDR3 length: 15 residues. Germline V gene sequence: CDR1 SQVTM, CDR2 ANQGSEA. CDR3 sequence reads: CSVDRDRGAPYEQYF. CDR3 DNA sequence: TGCAGCGTTGACCGCGACAGGGGAGCCCCCTACGAGCAGTACTTC.

The genes are TRBV29-1 and TRBJ2-7, with 7 bases fitting TRBD2. Germline lookup yields CDR1 SQVTM and CDR2 ANQGSEA. J was trimmed by 2 bases and V by 6 bases; bases with no gene match: 10. CDR3 size: 14 residues. The CDR3 sequence: CSVLSLADTYEQYF. The CDR3 nucleotides read TGCAGCGTATTAAGTCTAGCGGACACCTACGAGCAGTACTTC.